This TCR beta chain came from a study of glioma-infiltrating T cells. The iRepertoire nested amplicon-rescue multiplex PCR amplified TCR alpha and beta CDR3s from RNA. Tissue mRNA or PBMC total RNA, roughly 90-400 ng, went into one-step reverse transcription and amplification. TCRdb recomputed calls from the multiplex PCR reads with MiXCR, one row per CDR3 protein. The sample shows some 85,000 distinct CDR3 sequences, under 30% of them seen only once. Overall study results and limits: Only very few CDR3 sequences appeared in both tissue and blood. Tissue-blood divergence was below expectation in non-neoplastic patients, above in gliomas.

The CDR3 is 14 residues long. CDR1 and CDR2 (germline): MNHEY, SVGEGT. The ends lost 5 bases at V and 2 bases at J; junction bases unmatched: 5. This clonotype showed up many times. Its antigen is still unknown. The sequenced material came from glioma tissue, nonneoplastic brain tissue, or PBMCs (not recorded which). The TCR originated in a human donor with low-grade glioma or glioblastoma, undergoing nonglioma brain surgery, or in good health (not recorded which). This sequence joins TRBV6-2 or TRBV6-3 and TRBJ2-7; the match to TRBD2 covers 8 bases. The CDR3: CASSRTGGPYEQYF. CDR3 sequence (DNA): TGTGCCAGCAGTCGCACGGGAGGGCCCTACGAGCAGTACTTC.